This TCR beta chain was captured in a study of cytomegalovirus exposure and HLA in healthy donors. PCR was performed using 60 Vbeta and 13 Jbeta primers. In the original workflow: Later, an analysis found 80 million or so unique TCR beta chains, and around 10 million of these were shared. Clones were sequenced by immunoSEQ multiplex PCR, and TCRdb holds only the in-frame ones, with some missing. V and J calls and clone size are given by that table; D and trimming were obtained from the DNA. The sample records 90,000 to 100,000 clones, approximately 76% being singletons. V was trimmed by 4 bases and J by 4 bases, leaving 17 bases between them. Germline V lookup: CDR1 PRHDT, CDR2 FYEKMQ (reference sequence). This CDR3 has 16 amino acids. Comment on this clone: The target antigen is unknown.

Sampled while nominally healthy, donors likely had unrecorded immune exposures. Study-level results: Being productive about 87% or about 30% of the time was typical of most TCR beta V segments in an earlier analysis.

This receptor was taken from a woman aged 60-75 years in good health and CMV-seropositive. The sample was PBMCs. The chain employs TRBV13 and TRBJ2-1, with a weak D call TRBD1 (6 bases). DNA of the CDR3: TGTGCCAGCAGCTCTTCCGGGACAAAGCGGTACAATGAGCAGTTCTTC. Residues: CASSSSGTKRYNEQFF.